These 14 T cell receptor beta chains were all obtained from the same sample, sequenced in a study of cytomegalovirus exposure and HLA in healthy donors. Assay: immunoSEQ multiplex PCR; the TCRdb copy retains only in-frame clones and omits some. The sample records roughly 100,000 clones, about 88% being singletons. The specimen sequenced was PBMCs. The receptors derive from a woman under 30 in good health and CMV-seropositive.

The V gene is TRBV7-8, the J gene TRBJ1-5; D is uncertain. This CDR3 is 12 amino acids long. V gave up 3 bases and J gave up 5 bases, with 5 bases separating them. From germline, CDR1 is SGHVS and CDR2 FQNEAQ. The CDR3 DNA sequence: TGTGCCAGCAGCTTTGACTATCAGCCCCAGCATTTT. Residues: CASSFDYQPQHF.

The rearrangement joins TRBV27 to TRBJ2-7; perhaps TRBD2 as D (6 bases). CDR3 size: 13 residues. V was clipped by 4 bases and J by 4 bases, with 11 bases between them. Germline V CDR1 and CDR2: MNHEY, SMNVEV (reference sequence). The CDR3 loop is CASSSGGWYEQYF. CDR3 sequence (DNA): TGTGCCAGCAGTTCCGGGGGTTGGTACGAGCAGTACTTC.

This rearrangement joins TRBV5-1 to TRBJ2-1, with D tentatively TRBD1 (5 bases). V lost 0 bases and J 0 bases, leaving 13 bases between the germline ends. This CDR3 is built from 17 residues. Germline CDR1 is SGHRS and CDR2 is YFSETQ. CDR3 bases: TGCGCCAGCAGCTTGGTAGGGGTTTCGAGCTCCTACAATGAGCAGTTCTTC. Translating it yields CASSLVGVSSSYNEQFF.

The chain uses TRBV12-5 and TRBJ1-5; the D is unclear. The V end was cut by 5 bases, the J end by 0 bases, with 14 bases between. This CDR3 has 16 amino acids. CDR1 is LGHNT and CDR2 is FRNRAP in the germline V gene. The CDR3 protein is CASGPPGPYSNQPQHF. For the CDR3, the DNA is TGTGCTAGTGGTCCGCCGGGTCCTTATAGCAATCAGCCCCAGCATTTT.

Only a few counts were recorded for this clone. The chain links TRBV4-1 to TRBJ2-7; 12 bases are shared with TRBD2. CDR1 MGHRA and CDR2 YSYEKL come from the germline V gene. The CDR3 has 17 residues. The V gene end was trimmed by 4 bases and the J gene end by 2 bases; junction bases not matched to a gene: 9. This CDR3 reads CASSPWTSGTPTYEQYF. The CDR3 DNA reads TGCGCCAGCAGCCCCTGGACTAGCGGGACCCCCACCTACGAGCAGTACTTC.

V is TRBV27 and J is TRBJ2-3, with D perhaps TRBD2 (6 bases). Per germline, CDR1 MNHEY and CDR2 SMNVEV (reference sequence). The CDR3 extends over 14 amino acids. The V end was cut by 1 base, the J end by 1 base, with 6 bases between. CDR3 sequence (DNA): TGTGCCAGCAGTTTATGGGGGGGCACAGATACGCAGTATTTT. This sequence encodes CASSLWGGTDTQYF.

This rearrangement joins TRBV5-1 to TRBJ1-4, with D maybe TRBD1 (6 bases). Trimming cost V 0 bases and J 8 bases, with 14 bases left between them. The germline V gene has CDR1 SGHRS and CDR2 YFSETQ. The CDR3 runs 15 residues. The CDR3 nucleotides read TGCGCCAGCAGCTTGGAAGGGGGGAGGGAGGAAAAACTGTTTTTT. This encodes CASSLEGGREEKLFF.

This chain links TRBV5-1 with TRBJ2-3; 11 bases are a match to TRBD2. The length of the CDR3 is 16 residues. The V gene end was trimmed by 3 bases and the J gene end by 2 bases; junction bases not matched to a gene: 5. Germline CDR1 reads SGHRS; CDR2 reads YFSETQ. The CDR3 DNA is TGCGCCAGCAGCTCCGGACTAGCGGGCAACACAGATACGCAGTATTTT. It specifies CASSSGLAGNTDTQYF.

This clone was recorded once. The CDR3 sequence: CASSLGTSGYNEQFF. The CDR3 DNA reads as TGTGCCAGCAGCTTGGGGACTAGCGGTTACAATGAGCAGTTCTTC. This chain connects TRBV7-7 to TRBJ2-1; TRBD2 agrees at 11 bases. With 3 bases clipped from V and 4 bases from J, the junction kept 2 bases outside the gene matches. CDR1 is SSHAT and CDR2 is FNYEAQ in the germline V gene (reference sequence). The CDR3 extends over 15 amino acids.

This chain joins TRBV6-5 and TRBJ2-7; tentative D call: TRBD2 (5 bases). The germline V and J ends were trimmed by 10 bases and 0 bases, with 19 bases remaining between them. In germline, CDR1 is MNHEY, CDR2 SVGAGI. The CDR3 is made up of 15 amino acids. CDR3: CATDDLAPNSYEQYF. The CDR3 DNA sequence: TGTGCCACGGACGACTTAGCGCCTAACTCCTACGAGCAGTACTTC.

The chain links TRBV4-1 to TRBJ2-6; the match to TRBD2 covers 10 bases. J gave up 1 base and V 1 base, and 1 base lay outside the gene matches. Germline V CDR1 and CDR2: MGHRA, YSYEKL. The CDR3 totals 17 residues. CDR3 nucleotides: TGCGCCAGCAGCCAAGGGACTAGCGGATCTGGGGCCAACGTCCTGACTTTC. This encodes CASSQGTSGSGANVLTF.

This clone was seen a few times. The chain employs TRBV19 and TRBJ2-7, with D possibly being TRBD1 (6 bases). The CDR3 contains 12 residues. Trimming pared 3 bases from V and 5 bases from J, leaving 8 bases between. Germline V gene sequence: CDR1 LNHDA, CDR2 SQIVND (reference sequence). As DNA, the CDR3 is TGTGCCAGTAGTATTAGGGGGAACGAGCAGTACTTC. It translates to CASSIRGNEQYF. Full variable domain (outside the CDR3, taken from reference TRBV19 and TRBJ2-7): DGGITQSPKYLFRKEGQNVTLSCEQNLNHDAMYWYRQDPGQGLRLIYYSQIVNDFQKGDIAEGYSVSREKKESFPLTVTSAQKNPTAFYLCASSIRGNEQYFGPGTRLTVT.

CDR3 sequence (DNA): TGCGCCAGCAGTACGGGGGATAGCAATCAGCCCCAGCATTTT. Its protein product is CASSTGDSNQPQHF. The genes are TRBV4-1 and TRBJ1-5, with a tentative D call TRBD1 (5 bases). This CDR3 has 14 amino acids. In germline, CDR1 is MGHRA, CDR2 YSYEKL. V was shortened by 6 bases and J by 0 bases, with 9 bases between the two germline ends.

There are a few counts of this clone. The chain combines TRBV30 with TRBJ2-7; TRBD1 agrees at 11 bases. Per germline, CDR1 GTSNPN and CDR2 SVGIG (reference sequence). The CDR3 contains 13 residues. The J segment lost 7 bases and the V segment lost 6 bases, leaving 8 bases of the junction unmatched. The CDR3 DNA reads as TGTGCCTGCTCCGGGACAGGGGGTGGTGAGCAGTACTTC. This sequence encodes CACSGTGGGEQYF.